The present T cell receptor beta chain was sequenced within a study of ipilimumab plus nivolumab after autologous stem cell transplantation (TCRdb year 2021). Broadly, across the study: The median number of doses received by trial patients was 4 to 6 for ipilimumab and 8 or 9 for nivolumab. Patients with high-risk diffuse large B cell lymphoma, mature T cell lymphoma, or multiple myeloma undergoing autologous transplant were enrolled in the trial. Included in the myeloma cohort were high-risk transplant-naive patients as well as patients relapsing within 3 years of a first autologous transplant. The intent-to-treat population of the trial consisted of about 34 patients. Beyond this particular receptor, the publication reports: Per the authors, a biologic rationale for further study of the post-transplant checkpoint inhibition approach was offered by T cell receptor repertoire, regulatory T cell phenotype and gut microbiota profiles. Combined checkpoint inhibition appeared tolerable as post-transplant consolidation, according to the authors' conclusion.

V loses 6 bases of germline sequence and J loses 5 bases, and the interval between the two ends is 19 bases. The CDR1 and CDR2 encoded by the germline V gene (reference sequence) are MNHNY and SVGAGI. From the cysteine up to the phenylalanine, the CDR3 has a length of 15 residues. The DNA shown is the 45-base CDR3, in frame from base 1. Ipilimumab was given at 1 mg/kg intravenously on day 1 of selected weeks, and checkpoint therapy started 14 to 28 days after autologous transplant. Nivolumab was administered at 3 mg/kg intravenously on day 1 of weeks 1, 4, 7, 10, and every two weeks through week 26. This Phase Ib clinical trial tested ipilimumab plus nivolumab, a combined checkpoint inhibition, as consolidation after autologous stem cell transplantation. Libraries were built with the immunoSEQ multiplex PCR assay. Here the immuneACCESS table is served through TCRdb, limited to in-frame sequences with V and J called. Missing clones are a known gap in these copies; in checked studies unresolved V genes cover under half, and the rest lacks a known reason. In all, the sample holds about 40,000 clones, and around 93% of those were seen once. Approximately 1% of the sample is in the top ten clones.

This clone has more than one count but fewer than ten. The specificity of this receptor is unknown. Per-nucleotide qualities are absent, and no much larger clonotype sits a single base away. The material sequenced was PBMCs, taken in a trial of ipilimumab plus nivolumab as post-transplant consolidation. In this chain, TRBV6-6 is recombined with TRBJ2-5; the D gene is perhaps TRBD2, on 5 matching bases. This receptor was taken from a male donor with multiple myeloma. The DNA sequence reads TGTGCCAGCAGCGCCCCGACCAGAGGGTCGGAGACCCAGTACTTC. Its translation reads: CASSAPTRGSETQYF.